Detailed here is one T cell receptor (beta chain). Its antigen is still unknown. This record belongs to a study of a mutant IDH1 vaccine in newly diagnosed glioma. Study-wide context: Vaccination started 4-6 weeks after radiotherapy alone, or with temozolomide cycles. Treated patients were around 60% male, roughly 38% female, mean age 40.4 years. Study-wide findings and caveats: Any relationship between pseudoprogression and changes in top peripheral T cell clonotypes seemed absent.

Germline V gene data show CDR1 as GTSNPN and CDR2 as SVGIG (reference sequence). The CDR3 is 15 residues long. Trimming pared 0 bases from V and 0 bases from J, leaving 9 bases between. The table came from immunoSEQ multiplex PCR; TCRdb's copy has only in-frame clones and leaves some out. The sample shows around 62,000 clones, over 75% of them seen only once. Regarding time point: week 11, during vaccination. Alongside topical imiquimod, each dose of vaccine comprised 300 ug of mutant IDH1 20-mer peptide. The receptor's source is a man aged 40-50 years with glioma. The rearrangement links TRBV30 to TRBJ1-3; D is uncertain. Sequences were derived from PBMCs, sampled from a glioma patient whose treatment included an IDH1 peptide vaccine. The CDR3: CAWSVGRVSGNTIYF. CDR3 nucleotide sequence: TGTGCCTGGAGTGTGGGAAGGGTCTCTGGAAACACCATATATTTT.